This paragraph covers one TCR beta chain sequence. Methods used by the authors: Reference gene primer amplification yielded estimated nucleated cell counts. Clones were read by immunoSEQ multiplex PCR, and TCRdb kept only the in-frame ones, dropping some. The D gene and trimming were derived from the DNA, and the V and J assignments and clone size from that table. This table has hundreds of thousands of clones, 70% to 90% appearing once. This entry comes from a study of blood T cell repertoires in COVID-19. Background on the study: The origin of the acute and convalescent COVID-19 samples was the United States, Italy and Spain.

Sequenced: peripheral blood. This clonotype was sampled from a young woman who had recovered from COVID-19.

In DNA form, the CDR3 reads TGCGCCAGCAGCCAAGATATGCCTAGTAGGAATGAGCAGTTCTTC. Protein: CASSQDMPSRNEQFF. The rearrangement uses TRBV4-3 and TRBJ2-1; no reliable D call. Germline CDR1 reads LGHNA; CDR2 reads YSLEER. The CDR3 totals 15 residues. V lost 0 bases and J 7 bases, leaving 13 bases between the germline ends.